This TCR beta chain originates from a study of blood T cells in healthy people across ages. At least 5.5 micrograms of total RNA were extracted per sample. This clonotype was seen a few times. Then a second PCR, running roughly 7 to 11 cycles, was carried out with a sample-barcoded 5' primer and a J-beta primer mix. In TCRdb, the 5' RACE reads were re-called with MiXCR into one record per CDR3 protein. This repertoire shows roughly 500,000 distinct CDR3 sequences, about 26% found once; its top ten account for about a fifth. V lost 6 bases and J lost 6, with 11 bases in between. This CDR3 has 11 amino acids. Germline CDR1 is SQVTM and CDR2 is ANQGSEA.

The receptor was derived from a woman in her 70s in good health. The specimen was blood. The chain has TRBV29-1 and TRBJ1-1; D is possibly TRBD1 (6 bases). Here the CDR3 DNA reads TGCAGCGTAGCACAGGGCCCTGAAGCTTTCTTT. It codes for CSVAQGPEAFF.